This entry features one TCR beta chain sequence. Primers: 60 Vbeta forward and 13 Jbeta reverse. The protocol was immunoSEQ multiplex PCR, while the TCRdb copy is restricted to in-frame clones and leaves out a portion. In the table there are around 99,000 clones, about 60% of which are singletons. The trim removed 5 bases at V and 3 bases at J, leaving 12 bases unmatched. CDR3 length equals 17 residues. The germline V gene encodes CDR1 SGHDT and CDR2 YYEEEE. The data were taken from a study of cytomegalovirus exposure and HLA in healthy donors. The sequencing sample was made of PBMCs. This clonotype was sampled from a woman in her thirties in good health and CMV-seronegative. This chain uses TRBV5-6 with TRBJ2-2; the match to TRBD2 covers 8 bases. Written as DNA, the CDR3 is TGTGCCAGCAGAACCGGGACTAGTCAGGCCCACACCGGGGAGCTGTTTTTT. Protein product: CASRTGTSQAHTGELFF.